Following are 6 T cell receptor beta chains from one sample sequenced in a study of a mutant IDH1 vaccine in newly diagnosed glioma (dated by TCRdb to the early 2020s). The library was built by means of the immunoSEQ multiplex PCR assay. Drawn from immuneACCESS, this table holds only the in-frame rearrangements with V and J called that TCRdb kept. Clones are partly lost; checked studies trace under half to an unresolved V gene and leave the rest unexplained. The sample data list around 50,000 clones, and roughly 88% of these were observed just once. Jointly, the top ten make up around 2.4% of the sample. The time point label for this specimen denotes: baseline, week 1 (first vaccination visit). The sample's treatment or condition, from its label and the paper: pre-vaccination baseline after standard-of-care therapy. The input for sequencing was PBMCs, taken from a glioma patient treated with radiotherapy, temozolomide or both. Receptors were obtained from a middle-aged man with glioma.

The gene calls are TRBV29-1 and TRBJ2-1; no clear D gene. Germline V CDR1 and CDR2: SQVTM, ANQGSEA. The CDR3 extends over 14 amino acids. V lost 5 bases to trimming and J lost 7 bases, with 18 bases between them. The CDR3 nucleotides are TGCAGCGTTTATAGGGCGATTTCTAGGAATGAGCAGTTCTTC. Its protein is CSVYRAISRNEQFF.

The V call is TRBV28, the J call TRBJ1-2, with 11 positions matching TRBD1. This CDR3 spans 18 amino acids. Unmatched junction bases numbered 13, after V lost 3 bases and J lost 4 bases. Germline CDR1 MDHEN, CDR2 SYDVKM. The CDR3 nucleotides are TGTGCCAGCAGTTTCCTAATAGGTGGGACAGGGGGGATCTATGGCTACACCTTC. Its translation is CASSFLIGGTGGIYGYTF.

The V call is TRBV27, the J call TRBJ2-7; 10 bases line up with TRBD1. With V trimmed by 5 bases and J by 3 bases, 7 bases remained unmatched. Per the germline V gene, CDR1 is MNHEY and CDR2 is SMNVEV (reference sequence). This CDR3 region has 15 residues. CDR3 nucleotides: TGTGCCAGCAGTAGAAGGGACAGGGGCCGCTACGAGCAGTACTTC. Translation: CASSRRDRGRYEQYF.

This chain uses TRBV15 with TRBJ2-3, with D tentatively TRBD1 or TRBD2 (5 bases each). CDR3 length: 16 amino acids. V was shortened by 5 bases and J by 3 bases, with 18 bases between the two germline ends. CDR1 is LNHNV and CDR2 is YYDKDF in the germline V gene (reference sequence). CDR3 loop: CATSERPGGETDTQYF. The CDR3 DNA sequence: TGTGCCACCAGCGAGAGACCTGGGGGAGAGACAGATACGCAGTATTTT.

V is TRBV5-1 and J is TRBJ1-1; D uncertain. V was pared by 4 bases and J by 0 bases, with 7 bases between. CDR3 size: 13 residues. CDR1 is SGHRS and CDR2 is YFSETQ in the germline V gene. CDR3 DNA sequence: TGCGCCAGCAGCCAATTCATGAACACTGAAGCTTTCTTT. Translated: CASSQFMNTEAFF.

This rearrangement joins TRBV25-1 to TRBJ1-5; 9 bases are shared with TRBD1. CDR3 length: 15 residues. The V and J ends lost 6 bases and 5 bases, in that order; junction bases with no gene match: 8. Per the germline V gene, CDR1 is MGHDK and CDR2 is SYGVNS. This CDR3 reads CASRRQRTGDQPQHF. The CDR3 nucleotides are TGTGCCAGCAGGAGGCAAAGGACAGGGGATCAGCCCCAGCATTTT.